The 25 T cell receptor beta chains presented below share a single source sample, sequenced in a study of beta chain features in type 1 diabetes (dated by TCRdb to between 2018 and 2020). Libraries were made using the immunoSEQ multiplex PCR assay. The High Capacity cDNA Reverse Transcription Kit was used to reverse transcribe all of the isolated RNA, meaning that expressed TCRB transcripts were what got sequenced. Here the immuneACCESS table is served through TCRdb, limited to in-frame sequences with V and J called. Missing clones are a known gap in these copies; in checked studies unresolved V genes cover under half, and the rest lacks a known reason. The sample contains about 350,000 clones, 20% of them found a single time. Of the sample, approximately 0.046% is held by the ten largest clones. The sample comprised naive CD4+ T cells from blood. The intended sense of this specimen's cell subset or site label: true naive CD4+ T cells. The receptors come from a woman aged 18-29 years in good health.

This clone was observed a few times. V usage is TRBV6-5 and J usage is TRBJ1-2; D not resolved. The germline V and J ends were trimmed by 6 bases and 4 bases, with 15 bases remaining between them. Germline V gene data show CDR1 as MNHEY and CDR2 as SVGAGI. CDR3 length: 14 amino acids. This CDR3 is CASSQTKPAYGYTF. As DNA, the CDR3 is TGTGCCAGCAGCCAGACTAAACCGGCCTATGGCTACACCTTC.

This chain uses TRBV2 with TRBJ1-1; D gene uncertain. The CDR3 runs 13 residues. The V and J ends lost 6 bases and 5 bases respectively, with 13 bases between them. CDR1 and CDR2 from the germline V gene are SNHLY and FYNNEI. The CDR3 DNA reads as TGTGCCAGCAGGGCCGCGCGGTTGACTGAAGCTTTCTTT. Translation: CASRAARLTEAFF.

The gene calls are TRBV30 and TRBJ2-2; 10 nucleotides align to TRBD1. The CDR3 spans 16 residues. Germline CDR1 and CDR2: GTSNPN and SVGIG (reference sequence). The V and J ends lost 4 bases and 1 base, in that order; junction bases with no gene match: 6. DNA of the CDR3: TGTGCCTGGACCCGGGACAGGGGAGGGAACACCGGGGAGCTGTTTTTT. It specifies CAWTRDRGGNTGELFF.

The V and J genes are TRBV6-6 and TRBJ2-7; weak D call: TRBD1 (6 bases). The CDR3 sequence is 14 residues long. Germline CDR1 MNHNY, CDR2 SVGAGI (reference sequence). Trimming removed 2 bases from V and 0 bases from J, with 8 bases in between. The CDR3: CASSYGTTSYEQYF. The DNA of the CDR3 is TGTGCCAGCAGTTACGGGACAACCTCCTACGAGCAGTACTTC.

The rearrangement links TRBV7-9 to TRBJ2-7; a weak D match, TRBD2 (6 bases). The CDR3 length is 15 residues. CDR1 is SEHNR and CDR2 is FQNEAQ in the germline V gene (reference sequence). Trimming pared 5 bases from V and 0 bases from J, leaving 14 bases between. In DNA, the CDR3 is TGTGCCAGCAGCCGAGGTAGCGGCCTCTCCTACGAGCAGTACTTC. It is translated as CASSRGSGLSYEQYF.

This clone was found a few times. Different DNA sequences within this sample yield the same CDR3. The chain joins TRBV7-9 to TRBJ2-2; D gene unclear. The CDR3 runs 12 residues. Germline CDR1 SEHNR, CDR2 FQNEAQ (reference sequence). Trimming took 3 bases from V and 5 from J, leaving 4 bases between them. The chain's CDR3 is CASSLSTGELFF. As DNA, the CDR3 is TGTGCCAGCAGCTTGTCGACCGGGGAGCTGTTTTTT. Full variable domain (outside the CDR3, taken from reference TRBV7-9 and TRBJ2-2): DTGVSQNPRHKITKRGQNVTFRCDPISEHNRLYWYRQTLGQGPEFLTYFQNEAQLEKSRLLSDRFSAERPKGSFSTLEIQRTEQGDSAMYLCASSLSTGELFFGEGSRLTVL.

The chain links TRBV20-1 to TRBJ2-4; no definite D call. This CDR3 is 11 amino acids long. Deletions cut 5 bases from V and 8 bases from J, with 10 bases between. CDR1 and CDR2 from the germline V gene are DFQATT and SNEGSKA (reference sequence). CDR3: CSAYSSDIQYF. The CDR3 DNA reads TGCAGTGCTTACTCGTCCGACATTCAGTACTTC.

This clone was detected a few times. This sequence joins TRBV13 and TRBJ1-1; D not certain. Germline CDR1 PRHDT, CDR2 FYEKMQ (reference sequence). CDR3 length: 13 amino acids. Trimming took 5 bases from V and 1 from J, leaving 8 bases between them. The CDR3 sequence: CASSPRSNTEAFF. CDR3 coding DNA: TGTGCCAGCAGCCCTCGGTCGAACACTGAAGCTTTCTTT.

The sample holds a few counts of this clone. V gene TRBV19 combines with J gene TRBJ1-1; D gene ambiguous. The CDR3 contains 11 residues. The germline CDR1 and CDR2 sequences are LNHDA and SQIVND (reference sequence). V was shortened by 7 bases and J by 7 bases, with 10 bases between the two germline ends. The CDR3 region is CASTTSGEAFF. DNA for the CDR3: TGTGCCAGTACCACGTCGGGTGAAGCTTTCTTT.

The V call is TRBV5-6, the J call TRBJ1-2; D possibly corresponds to TRBD1 (5 bases). Per the germline V gene, CDR1 is SGHDT and CDR2 is YYEEEE. The germline V and J ends were trimmed by 4 bases and 8 bases, with 15 bases remaining between them. The CDR3 sequence is 13 residues long. The CDR3 is CASSAGGGGGYTF. The CDR3 nucleotides are TGTGCCAGCAGCGCGGGCGGGGGTGGAGGCTACACCTTC.

J is TRBJ2-5 and V is TRBV5-1; TRBD1 matches 10 bases. J lost 4 bases, V lost 0 bases, and 6 bases had no gene match. CDR3 length: 16 residues. Germline-derived CDR1 and CDR2 are SGHRS and YFSETQ. The CDR3 DNA follows: TGCGCCAGCAGCTTGGGGGACAGGGGTAGAGGAGAGACCCAGTACTTC. Its protein product is CASSLGDRGRGETQYF. The variable domain in full, completed from reference TRBV5-1 and TRBJ2-5, reads KAGVTQTPRYLIKTRGQQVTLSCSPISGHRSVSWYQQTPGQGLQFLFEYFSETQRNKGNFPGRFSGRQFSNSRSEMNVSTLELGDSALYLCASSLGDRGRGETQYFGPGTRLLVL.

This clone was picked up a small number of times. The chain couples TRBV29-1 to TRBJ1-1; tentative D call: TRBD1 (5 bases). Germline V gene lookup returns CDR1 SQVTM and CDR2 ANQGSEA. The germline V and J ends were trimmed by 6 bases and 0 bases, with 14 bases remaining between them. The CDR3 extends over 14 amino acids. The CDR3 DNA sequence: TGCAGCGTGGCCGGGCTAGGGGTGAACACTGAAGCTTTCTTT. This encodes CSVAGLGVNTEAFF.

This clone was counted only a few times. The J gene is TRBJ1-2, the V gene TRBV29-1; D perhaps matches TRBD1 (6 bases). The V gene's germline CDR1 is SQVTM and CDR2 ANQGSEA. The V end lost 4 bases, the J end lost 7 bases, and 13 bases lay between the germline ends. This CDR3 contains 12 residues. The chain's CDR3 is CSVGAGAAGYTF. Written as DNA, the CDR3 is TGCAGCGTTGGGGCGGGGGCTGCTGGCTACACCTTC. Full variable domain (outside the CDR3, taken from reference TRBV29-1 and TRBJ1-2): SAVISQKPSRDICQRGTSLTIQCQVDSQVTMMFWYRQQPGQSLTLIATANQGSEATYESGFVIDKFPISRPNLTFSTLTVSNMSPEDSSIYLCSVGAGAAGYTFGSGTRLTVV.

The CDR3 coding sequence is TGTGCCAGCAGCCCAGGGGCGGCCAAAAACATTCAGTACTTC. It yields the protein CASSPGAAKNIQYF. This chain connects TRBV27 to TRBJ2-4, with D perhaps TRBD1 (6 bases). Germline assignment: CDR1 MNHEY and CDR2 SMNVEV (reference sequence). CDR3 length: 14 amino acids. V gave up 6 bases and J gave up 1 base, with 10 bases separating them.

The rearrangement links TRBV5-1 to TRBJ2-7; TRBD1 is a possible D gene (5 bases). Germline assignment: CDR1 SGHRS and CDR2 YFSETQ. Trimming cost V 2 bases and J 4 bases, with 13 bases left between them. This CDR3 has 14 residues. DNA of the CDR3: TGCGCCAGCAGCTTCCAGGGCGGTCGATACGAGCAGTACTTC. Translating it yields CASSFQGGRYEQYF.

The chain couples TRBV5-4 to TRBJ2-1; TRBD2 agrees at 9 bases. The germline V gene has CDR1 SGHNT and CDR2 YYREEE (reference sequence). The ends lost 3 bases at V and 7 bases at J; junction bases unmatched: 8. CDR3 length: 15 amino acids. The CDR3 DNA reads as TGTGCCAGCAGCTCGGGACTAGCCCCGACGAATGAGCAGTTCTTC. Its translation is CASSSGLAPTNEQFF.

The genes are TRBV4-2 and TRBJ2-3; no reliable D call. Germline V gene sequence: CDR1 LGHNA, CDR2 YNFKEQ. The CDR3 loop spans 12 amino acids. Trimming left V 2 bases short and J 6 bases short, with 6 bases between. The CDR3 loop is CASSQLEDTQYF. The CDR3 DNA sequence: TGTGCCAGCAGCCAACTAGAGGATACGCAGTATTTT.

This clone was observed a few times. The chain joins TRBV5-4 to TRBJ2-5, with TRBD2 matching over 10 bases. The junction had 5 bases not matched to a gene; V was cut back by 1 base and J by 5 bases. Germline assignment: CDR1 SGHNT and CDR2 YYREEE (reference sequence). This CDR3 region has 15 residues. The DNA of the CDR3 is TGTGCCAGCAGCTTGCTAGCGGGAGTCGGCGAGACCCAGTACTTC. It yields the protein CASSLLAGVGETQYF.

This clone has only a few counts. The V and J genes are TRBV5-1 and TRBJ2-5; 8 bases match TRBD2. The trim removed 0 bases at V and 4 bases at J, leaving 8 bases unmatched. The CDR3 runs 16 residues. CDR1 and CDR2 (germline): SGHRS, YFSETQ. CDR3 DNA: TGCGCCAGCAGCTTGGTCGCGGGGGGCTCGGGAGAGACCCAGTACTTC. This translates into CASSLVAGGSGETQYF.

The table lists this clone with a few counts. This CDR3 is also generated by other DNA sequences in the sample. The gene calls are TRBV30 and TRBJ1-1, with 9 positions matching TRBD1. The CDR3 is made up of 13 amino acids. V shed 1 base, J shed 3 bases, and the junction held 0 bases outside the gene matches. Germline CDR1 reads GTSNPN; CDR2 reads SVGIG (reference sequence). For the CDR3, the DNA is TGTGCCTGGAGTGGGACAGGGGACACTGAAGCTTTCTTT. Residues: CAWSGTGDTEAFF.

J is TRBJ2-5 and V is TRBV20-1; 8 bases align to TRBD2. The CDR3 sequence is 11 residues long. The germline V gene encodes CDR1 DFQATT and CDR2 SNEGSKA (reference sequence). Here the CDR3 DNA reads TGCTCCCGGGGGGGTCAAGAGACCCAGTACTTC. Its translation: CSRGGQETQYF.

Only a few counts were recorded for this clone. The V and J genes are TRBV7-2 and TRBJ2-7, with 7 bases lining up with TRBD1. Germline CDR1 and CDR2: SGHTA and FQGNSA. The CDR3 spans 13 residues. V shed 10 bases and J 9 bases; nucleotides not matched to a gene: 15. The DNA for the CDR3 is TGTGCCACGCGACAGGGCCCTCTACGAGGGCAGTACTTC. Translation: CATRQGPLRGQYF.

This clone was detected a few times. The genes are TRBV2 and TRBJ2-7, with 12 positions matching TRBD2. After removal of 4 bases from V and 6 bases from J, the junction contained 4 bases not matched to a gene. This CDR3 is 14 amino acids long. Germline V gives CDR1 SNHLY, CDR2 FYNNEI. CDR3: CASSGLAGVPEQYF. CDR3 sequence (DNA): TGTGCCAGCAGTGGACTAGCGGGAGTCCCCGAGCAGTACTTC.

The chain couples TRBV6-1 to TRBJ2-7; 7 nucleotides align to TRBD1. CDR1 and CDR2 from the germline V gene are MNHNS and SASEGT. V was pared by 7 bases and J by 0 bases, with 6 bases of the junction left unmatched. The CDR3 totals 14 residues. The CDR3 DNA follows: TGTGCCAGCACCATACAGGGGAGCTCCTACGAGCAGTACTTC. This codes for CASTIQGSSYEQYF.

This chain joins TRBV7-9 and TRBJ2-5, with D unresolved. Near its end, the DNA agrees better with TRBJ2-7, so the J call may be wrong. Germline lookup yields CDR1 SEHNR and CDR2 FQNEAQ (reference sequence). The CDR3 has 14 residues. The CDR3 DNA sequence: TGTGCCAGCAGCCCCAAATCGAGCTCCTACGAGCAGTACTTC. Encoded protein: CASSPKSSSYEQYF.